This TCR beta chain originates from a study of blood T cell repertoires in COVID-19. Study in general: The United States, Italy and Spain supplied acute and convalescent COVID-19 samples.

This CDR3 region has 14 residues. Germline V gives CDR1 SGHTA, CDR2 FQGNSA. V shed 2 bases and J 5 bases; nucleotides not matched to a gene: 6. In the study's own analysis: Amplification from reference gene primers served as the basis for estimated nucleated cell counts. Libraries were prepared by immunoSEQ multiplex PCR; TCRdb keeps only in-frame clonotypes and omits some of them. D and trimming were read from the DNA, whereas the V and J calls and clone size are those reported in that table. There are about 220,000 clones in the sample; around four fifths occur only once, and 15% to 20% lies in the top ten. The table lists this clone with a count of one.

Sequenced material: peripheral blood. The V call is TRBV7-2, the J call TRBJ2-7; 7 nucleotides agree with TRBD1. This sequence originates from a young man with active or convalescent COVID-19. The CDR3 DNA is TGTGCCAGCAGCTTAATGAGGGGGCGCCACGAGCAGTACTTC. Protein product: CASSLMRGRHEQYF.